This T cell receptor beta chain was recorded in a study of neoadjuvant nivolumab and ipilimumab in lung cancer (dated by TCRdb to about 2020). General notes on the study: Nivolumab was administered intravenously at 3 mg/kg on days 1, 15 and 29, and in the combination arm ipilimumab 1 mg/kg was added on day 1 only. For each study arm, the primary endpoint of the trial was the rate of major pathologic response (MPR) in the intention-to-treat population. A total of about 46 patients with operable NSCLC were treated in the trial, with around 23 randomized to nivolumab monotherapy and approximately 21 randomized to nivolumab plus ipilimumab. TCR repertoires were compared between pretherapy (baseline) peripheral blood and tumors resected at surgery after neoadjuvant immune checkpoint blockade. Matched pretherapy and resected tumor pairs were analyzed from seven patients, of whom four had been treated with nivolumab and three with nivolumab plus ipilimumab. General conclusions and limits of the study: Tumor T-cell richness and clonality rose from pretherapy to surgery in three of three dual-therapy tumors but in only two of four nivolumab-treated tumors. TCR richness in pretherapy blood showed a positive correlation with richness in tumors resected after neoadjuvant therapy (Spearman R of about 0.79). No significant correlation was found between TCR clonality and pathologic tumor regression, and only one major-pathologic-response sample was available for the clonality analysis. TCR richness and clonality were greater in resected tumors than in tumor-adjacent uninvolved lung, and increases were seen in more dual-therapy-treated tumors. TCR sequencing was performed in a small number of samples.

Read against the paper, the sample's time point label means: at surgical resection after neoadjuvant nivolumab +/- ipilimumab. The samples were taken from NEOSTAR, a phase 2 randomized trial in operable NSCLC that tested neoadjuvant nivolumab or nivolumab plus ipilimumab, followed by surgery. This clone was seen a few times. Its recognized antigen is unknown. Base qualities are missing; no much larger clone stands one base away. V loses 4 bases, J loses 3 bases, and the germline ends lie 9 bases apart. The germline V gene supplies CDR1 KGHSH and CDR2 LQKENI. The CDR3 sequence holds 13 residues, the cysteine and phenylalanine included. Of all the DNA, just the CDR3 is kept, 39 bases in frame from base 1. The library was built by means of the immunoSEQ multiplex PCR assay. The original pipeline was this. Repertoires were summarized in terms of richness and clonality, and significantly expanded and contracted clones between pre- and post-therapy samples were identified. As stored in TCRdb, this immuneACCESS dataset retains in-frame rearrangements with V and J assigned. A fraction of the clones does not appear; measured against another copy, unresolved V genes explain less than half of the discrepancy, and the remainder lacks a known reason. The DNA gave D and trimming, while V, J and clone size come from that table. The sample yields about 7,300 clones; 75% to 90% were counted once. The top ten clonotypes cover 6.8% of the sample.

The rearranged segments are TRBV18 and TRBJ1-2; no D gene call is confident. This receptor was taken from an adult with non-small cell lung cancer. The sample consisted of tumor tissue, taken after neoadjuvant nivolumab, alone or with ipilimumab, at or shortly before surgery. The sequenced DNA is TGTGCCAGCTCACTTCCCCAGCACTATGGCTACACCTTC. It specifies CASSLPQHYGYTF.